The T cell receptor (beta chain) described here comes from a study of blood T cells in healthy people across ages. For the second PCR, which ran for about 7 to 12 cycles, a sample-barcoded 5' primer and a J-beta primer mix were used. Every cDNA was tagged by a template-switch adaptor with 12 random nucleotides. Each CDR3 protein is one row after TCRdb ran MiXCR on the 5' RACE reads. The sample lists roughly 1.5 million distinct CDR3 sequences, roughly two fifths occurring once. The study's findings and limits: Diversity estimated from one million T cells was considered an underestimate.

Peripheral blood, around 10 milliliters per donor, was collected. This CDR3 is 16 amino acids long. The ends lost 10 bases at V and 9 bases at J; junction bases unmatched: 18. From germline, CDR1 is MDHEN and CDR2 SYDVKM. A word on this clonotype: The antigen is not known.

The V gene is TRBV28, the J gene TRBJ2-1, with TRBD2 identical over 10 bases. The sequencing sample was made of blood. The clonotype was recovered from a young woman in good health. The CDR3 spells CATRMPSGRQQVEQFF. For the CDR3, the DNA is TGTGCCACTCGGATGCCTAGCGGGAGACAACAAGTTGAGCAGTTCTTC.